The 32 T cell receptor beta chains below were found in one sample sequenced in a study of T cell repertoires in cytomegalovirus infection. MiXCR, applied by TCRdb to the reads, yields one record per CDR3 protein. The data show roughly 320,000 distinct CDR3 sequences, 9.5% seen once. The sequencing sample was made of PBMCs. Receptor source: a human donor in good health (CMV status not recorded). Some clones in this sample may be carry-over from other donors' samples.

The chain recombines TRBV12-3 or TRBV12-4 with TRBJ1-1; D not resolved. Trimming removed 6 bases from V and 9 bases from J, with 14 bases in between. This CDR3 is built from 12 residues. The CDR3, as DNA: TGTGCCAGCAGCTTGGGGTTGGATAAAGCTTTCTTT. Protein product: CASSLGLDKAFF.

This clonotype was seen ten or more times. The chain has TRBV20-1 and TRBJ1-1; 12 nucleotides line up with TRBD1. The CDR3 runs 16 residues. V shed 3 bases and J 1 base; nucleotides not matched to a gene: 6. Germline CDR1 reads DFQATT; CDR2 reads SNEGSKA (reference sequence). CDR3: CSASYGTGGRNTEAFF. In DNA, the CDR3 is TGCAGTGCTAGCTATGGGACAGGGGGCAGGAACACTGAAGCTTTCTTT.

This clonotype was recorded many times. The V and J genes are TRBV7-6 and TRBJ1-4, with 9 bases matching TRBD1. Trimming took 3 bases from V and 1 from J; bases not matched to a gene: 9. CDR1 and CDR2 (germline): SGHVS, FNYEAQ. The CDR3 contains 18 residues. The CDR3 DNA follows: TGTGCCAGCAGCTTCTCCGGGACAGGGTCTCGAACTAATGAAAAACTGTTTTTT. Amino acid sequence: CASSFSGTGSRTNEKLFF. Drawing the rest from reference TRBV7-6 and TRBJ1-4, the complete variable domain is GAGVSQSPRYKVTKRGQDVALRCDPISGHVSLYWYRQALGQGPEFLTYFNYEAQQDKSGLPNDRFSAERPEGSISTLTIQRTEQRDSAMYRCASSFSGTGSRTNEKLFFGSGTQLSVL.

This clonotype was recorded at least ten times. This chain uses TRBV7-8 with TRBJ2-7; 9 bases agree with TRBD2. The CDR3 runs to 16 residues. Per germline, CDR1 SGHVS and CDR2 FQNEAQ. The trim removed 0 bases at V and 3 bases at J, leaving 6 bases unmatched. CDR3 bases: TGTGCCAGCAGCTTAGCGGGCGGGGGGGTCCGCTACGAGCAGTACTTC. Amino acids: CASSLAGGGVRYEQYF.

Ten or more counts support this clonotype. The rearrangement uses TRBV20-1 and TRBJ2-1; D not certain. The CDR3 length is 15 residues. Germline V gene data show CDR1 as DFQATT and CDR2 as SNEGSKA (reference sequence). The ends were cut back, 3 bases at V and 9 bases at J, with 21 bases in the middle. CDR3 coding DNA: TGCAGTGCTAGGATGGGTGCCAGCTGGGGTGGTGAGCAGTTCTTC. Translated: CSARMGASWGGEQFF.

This clonotype has a count of ten or more. The chain employs TRBV7-2 and TRBJ2-7, with 10 nucleotides matching TRBD2. Germline CDR1 reads SGHTA; CDR2 reads FQGNSA. V shed 11 bases and J 1 base; nucleotides not matched to a gene: 8. The CDR3 runs to 14 residues. Here the CDR3 reads CASGRLAGSYEQYF. The CDR3 DNA reads as TGTGCCTCCGGAAGACTAGCGGGTTCCTACGAGCAGTACTTC.

This clonotype was seen repeatedly, ten times or more. The gene calls are TRBV20-1 and TRBJ2-3; the match to TRBD2 covers 11 bases. The ends lost 1 base at V and 4 bases at J; junction bases unmatched: 4. Germline-derived CDR1 and CDR2 are DFQATT and SNEGSKA (reference sequence). The CDR3 consists of 15 residues. CDR3: CSARGVAGGPDTQYF. DNA for the CDR3: TGCAGTGCTAGAGGGGTAGCGGGGGGGCCAGATACGCAGTATTTT.

The V call is TRBV28, the J call TRBJ2-5, with 8 bases that match TRBD2. CDR3 length: 14 residues. Per the germline V gene, CDR1 is MDHEN and CDR2 is SYDVKM. Losses at the gene ends were 8 bases for V and 0 bases for J; bases not matched to a gene: 5. As DNA, the CDR3 is TGTGCCAGCGAGACGGGGGGGAACCAAGAGACCCAGTACTTC. Translation gives CASETGGNQETQYF. The entire variable domain, with the rest obtained from reference TRBV28 and TRBJ2-5, is as follows: DVKVTQSSRYLVKRTGEKVFLECVQDMDHENMFWYRQDPGLGLRLIYFSYDVKMKEKGDIPEGYSVSREKKERFSLILESASTNQTSMYLCASETGGNQETQYFGPGTRLLVL.

This clonotype was seen a handful of times. The chain has TRBV2 and TRBJ1-5; D ambiguous. The V and J ends lost 3 bases and 14 bases respectively, with 11 bases between them. Germline CDR1 is SNHLY and CDR2 is FYNNEI. CDR3 length: 11 residues. The DNA for the CDR3 is TGTGCCAGCAGTGATCCGGTACAGAAGCATTTT. Residues: CASSDPVQKHF. The variable domain in full, completed from reference TRBV2 and TRBJ1-5, reads EPEVTQTPSHQVTQMGQEVILRCVPISNHLYFYWYRQILGQKVEFLVSFYNNEISEKSEIFDDQFSVERPDGSNFTLKIRSTKLEDSAMYFCASSDPVQKHFGDGTRLSIL.

The table lists this clonotype with many counts. The V call is TRBV12-3 or TRBV12-4, the J call TRBJ1-1; maybe TRBD1 (5 bases). The CDR3 loop spans 14 amino acids. V lost 6 bases and J lost 1, with 12 bases in between. For the CDR3, the DNA is TGTGCCAGCAGAATTTCCGACAGGAACACTGAAGCTTTCTTT. Translation: CASRISDRNTEAFF.

This clonotype was seen a few times. The rearrangement links TRBV4-1 to TRBJ2-3; a possible D gene is TRBD1 (6 bases). This CDR3 has 17 residues. In germline, CDR1 is MGHRA, CDR2 YSYEKL. V was shortened by 0 bases and J by 1 base, with 14 bases between the two germline ends. CDR3 sequence reads: CASSQDQKGVGTDTQYF. The CDR3 DNA follows: TGCGCCAGCAGCCAAGATCAGAAGGGGGTTGGCACAGATACGCAGTATTTT.

This clonotype was seen only a few times. The chain uses TRBV12-3 or TRBV12-4 and TRBJ2-5; D remains ambiguous. This CDR3 region has 14 residues. Trimming left V 3 bases short and J 5 bases short, with 13 bases between. CDR3 region: CASSFGSAIETQYF. CDR3 sequence (DNA): TGTGCCAGCAGTTTTGGATCTGCGATTGAGACCCAGTACTTC.

The rearrangement joins TRBV20-1 to TRBJ2-7; D may correspond to TRBD1 or TRBD2 (5 bases each). Trimming removed 6 bases at V and 4 bases at J, with 16 bases between. Germline CDR1 is DFQATT and CDR2 is SNEGSKA (reference sequence). There are 13 residues in the CDR3. The DNA for the CDR3 is TGCAGTGCCACCCCAGGGACGGCATACGAGCAGTACTTC. Protein sequence: CSATPGTAYEQYF.

The V call is TRBV7-9, the J call TRBJ1-2; D not certain. The length of the CDR3 is 16 residues. Between the trimmed V and J ends, which lost 3 bases and 6 bases, there was a span of 20 bases. Germline V CDR1 and CDR2: SEHNR, FQNEAQ (reference sequence). The CDR3 sequence: CASSFHGLGSGNGYTF. As DNA, the CDR3 is TGTGCCAGCAGCTTTCATGGTCTGGGAAGCGGGAATGGCTACACCTTC.

This chain uses TRBV28 with TRBJ1-1; D gene uncertain. V shed 8 bases and J shed 7 bases, with 14 bases lying between them. The V gene's germline CDR1 is MDHEN and CDR2 SYDVKM. The CDR3 is 12 amino acids. The CDR3: CASGTQTSEAFF. The CDR3 DNA sequence: TGTGCCAGCGGCACTCAGACAAGTGAAGCTTTCTTT. Filled out from reference TRBV28 and TRBJ1-1, the complete variable domain reads DVKVTQSSRYLVKRTGEKVFLECVQDMDHENMFWYRQDPGLGLRLIYFSYDVKMKEKGDIPEGYSVSREKKERFSLILESASTNQTSMYLCASGTQTSEAFFGQGTRLTVV.

The gene calls are TRBV12-5 and TRBJ1-5; weak D call: TRBD1 (6 bases). The CDR3 totals 14 residues. Germline CDR1 LGHNT, CDR2 FRNRAP. V lost 4 bases, J lost 1 base, and 8 bases lay in between. CDR3 sequence reads: CASGSQGSNQPQHF. The CDR3 DNA follows: TGTGCTAGTGGTTCACAGGGCAGCAATCAGCCCCAGCATTTT.

V usage is TRBV7-2 and J usage is TRBJ2-2, with 11 bases that match TRBD2. This CDR3 is 17 amino acids long. Germline V gene sequence: CDR1 SGHTA, CDR2 FQGNSA. J lost 5 bases, V lost 2 bases, and 7 bases had no gene match. CDR3 coding DNA: TGTGCCAGCAGCTTAAGGGCGCTAGCGGGAGGAACCGGGGAGCTGTTTTTT. Residues: CASSLRALAGGTGELFF.

This clonotype was counted many times. This chain connects TRBV19 to TRBJ2-5; D call uncertain. The CDR3 is 13 amino acids. The V gene lost 5 bases and the J gene lost 3 bases, with 10 bases spanning the gap. Germline CDR1 is LNHDA and CDR2 is SQIVND (reference sequence). CDR3: CASSWAAKETQYF. The CDR3 DNA reads as TGTGCCAGTAGTTGGGCCGCCAAAGAGACCCAGTACTTC.

This clonotype occurred many times. This rearrangement joins TRBV19 to TRBJ2-1, with 7 positions matching TRBD1. The V gene's germline CDR1 is LNHDA and CDR2 SQIVND (reference sequence). After removal of 5 bases from V and 6 bases from J, the junction contained 4 bases not matched to a gene. This CDR3 region has 13 residues. CDR3 nucleotides: TGTGCCAGTAGTGCGACAGGGAGCAATGAGCAGTTCTTC. Amino acid sequence: CASSATGSNEQFF.

The sample holds a few counts of this clonotype. The V call is TRBV4-2, the J call TRBJ2-7; the D gene is possibly TRBD2 (6 bases). The CDR3 sequence is 14 residues long. Between the trimmed V and J ends, which lost 4 bases and 0 bases, there was a span of 10 bases. Germline V gives CDR1 LGHNA, CDR2 YNFKEQ. DNA of the CDR3: TGTGCCAGCAGCCGCGGGGAAAGCTCCTACGAGCAGTACTTC. This gives the protein CASSRGESSYEQYF.

This clonotype was counted ten times or more. The chain carries TRBV7-9 and TRBJ2-5, with D perhaps given as TRBD1 or TRBD2 (5 bases each). Germline lookup yields CDR1 SEHNR and CDR2 FQNEAQ (reference sequence). Trimming cost V 4 bases and J 5 bases, with 17 bases left between them. This CDR3 contains 15 residues. The CDR3, as DNA: TGTGCCAGCAGCTCCCGGGGCCGGGGCATTGAGACCCAGTACTTC. Residues: CASSSRGRGIETQYF.

This clonotype was observed many times. The rearrangement joins TRBV5-1 to TRBJ1-1; D gene uncertain. V gave up 9 bases and J gave up 0 bases, with 9 bases separating them. Germline lookup yields CDR1 SGHRS and CDR2 YFSETQ. The CDR3 is 12 amino acids. The CDR3 loop reads CATKDVNTEAFF. As DNA, the CDR3 is TGCGCCACCAAGGATGTGAACACTGAAGCTTTCTTT.

This clonotype was seen many times. The V and J genes are TRBV28 and TRBJ2-4; the match to TRBD1 covers 7 bases. Unmatched junction bases numbered 12, after V lost 2 bases and J lost 8 bases. The CDR3 sequence is 16 residues long. In germline, CDR1 is MDHEN, CDR2 SYDVKM. The CDR3 DNA is TGTGCCAGCAGTTTACTTTCAGACAGGGAATCACACATTCAGTACTTC. This sequence encodes CASSLLSDRESHIQYF.

This clonotype was recorded a few times. This chain connects TRBV7-2 to TRBJ2-4; D may be TRBD1 or TRBD2 (5 bases each). Germline V lookup: CDR1 SGHTA, CDR2 FQGNSA. The V end was cut by 5 bases, the J end by 3 bases, with 17 bases between. The CDR3 length is 16 residues. DNA of the CDR3: TGTGCCAGCAGCCATCCCGGGACCTCGGGCAAAAACATTCAGTACTTC. Its translation: CASSHPGTSGKNIQYF.

This clonotype was detected a few times. The chain uses TRBV6-6 and TRBJ2-1; 9 nucleotides align to TRBD2. The CDR3 covers 17 residues. The germline V gene has CDR1 MNHNY and CDR2 SVGAGI (reference sequence). V was clipped by 0 bases and J by 4 bases; unmatched bases: 7. Written as DNA, the CDR3 is TGTGCCAGCAGTTACTCGACTAGCGGAGACCTTTACAATGAGCAGTTCTTC. Translating it yields CASSYSTSGDLYNEQFF.

Notes on this clonotype: This may arise from a read error, as a much more abundant clone is one base away. The chain combines TRBV6-2 or TRBV6-3 with TRBJ2-2; the D call may be TRBD1 or TRBD2 (6 bases each). The CDR3 loop spans 14 amino acids. CDR1 is MNHEY and CDR2 is SVGEGT in the germline V gene. With 7 bases removed from V and 4 bases from J, the gap between germline ends came to 13 bases. CDR3 region: CASIEGGTTGELFF. The CDR3 DNA sequence: TGTGCCAGCATCGAAGGGGGGACCACCGGGGAGCTGTTTTTT.

This clonotype has a handful of counts. V gene TRBV15 combines with J gene TRBJ1-2; 8 positions agree with TRBD1. The CDR3 has 15 amino acids. V lost 3 bases and J lost 0; bases outside the gene matches: 3. Germline lookup yields CDR1 LNHNV and CDR2 YYDKDF (reference sequence). This chain's CDR3 is CATSSGTGPNYGYTF. Here the CDR3 DNA reads TGTGCCACCAGCAGCGGGACAGGCCCTAACTATGGCTACACCTTC. Looking up the rest from reference TRBV15 and TRBJ1-2 gives the full variable domain: DAMVIQNPRYQVTQFGKPVTLSCSQTLNHNVMYWYQQKSSQAPKLLFHYYDKDFNNEADTPDNFQSRRPNTSFCFLDIRSPGLGDTAMYLCATSSGTGPNYGYTFGSGTRLTVV.

The chain is built from TRBV10-3 and TRBJ2-7, with 12 bases aligning to TRBD2. V lost 6 bases, J lost 2 bases, and 8 bases stayed unmatched. This CDR3 has 16 residues. Germline CDR1 reads ENHRY; CDR2 reads SYGVKD. This CDR3 is CAIRLAGGSVPYEQYF. The CDR3 DNA is TGTGCCATCAGACTAGCGGGGGGCTCCGTCCCCTACGAGCAGTACTTC.

This clonotype came up many times. The rearrangement uses TRBV20-1 and TRBJ2-7; 10 bases are shared with TRBD2. Germline CDR1 is DFQATT and CDR2 is SNEGSKA (reference sequence). The CDR3 is 15 residues long. The ends lost 0 bases at V and 2 bases at J; junction bases unmatched: 4. CDR3 sequence reads: CSAREGLAVTYEQYF. The CDR3 nucleotides read TGCAGTGCTAGAGAAGGACTAGCGGTCACCTACGAGCAGTACTTC.

The chain uses TRBV12-3 or TRBV12-4 and TRBJ2-7; the D gene is possibly TRBD2 (6 bases). Trimming left V 2 bases short and J 2 bases short, with 19 bases between. The CDR3 contains 17 residues. CDR3 loop: CASSLWDLQMEAYEQYF. CDR3 sequence (DNA): TGTGCCAGCAGTTTATGGGACTTACAGATGGAGGCCTACGAGCAGTACTTC.

This clonotype was counted ten times or more. This chain joins TRBV7-8 and TRBJ1-1, with D possibly TRBD1 on 6 matching bases. From germline, CDR1 is SGHVS and CDR2 FQNEAQ. The CDR3 consists of 17 residues. V lost 5 bases and J 0 bases, leaving 19 bases between the germline ends. The CDR3 coding sequence is TGTGCCAGCAGCCCGACAGCTTCGGGACACTTGAACACTGAAGCTTTCTTT. This sequence encodes CASSPTASGHLNTEAFF. Full variable domain (missing parts from reference TRBV7-8 and TRBJ1-1): GAGVSQSPRYKVAKRGQDVALRCDPISGHVSLFWYQQALGQGPEFLTYFQNEAQLDKSGLPSDRFFAERPEGSVSTLKIQRTQQEDSAVYLCASSPTASGHLNTEAFFGQGTRLTVV.

This clonotype was detected ten times or more. This chain links TRBV6-2 or TRBV6-3 with TRBJ2-3; TRBD2 might be the D (5 bases). CDR1 is MNHEY, CDR2 SVGEGT, per germline. V dropped 6 bases and J dropped 5 bases, with 15 bases sitting between them. CDR3 length: 14 residues. DNA of the CDR3: TGTGCCAGCAGGCGGACTTCTCTCTTAGATACGCAGTATTTT. Protein product: CASRRTSLLDTQYF.